The clone carrying this TCR beta chain was seen a few times. Its antigen is as yet unknown. The CDR3 contains 19 residues. Germline CDR1 reads LNHDA; CDR2 reads SQIVND (reference sequence). V dropped 3 bases and J dropped 0; count of bases not matched to a gene: 11. Amplification targeted TCR beta CDR3 regions from RNA transcripts. During a first-round RT-PCR of the TCR CDR3, the HTBI primer set was used. TCRdb re-called the multiplex PCR reads with MiXCR, one entry per CDR3 protein. Among some 690,000 distinct CDR3 sequences listed, roughly 17% were seen once. This entry is derived from a study of T cells in Graves' hyperthyroidism and ophthalmopathy. General observations from the study: Separation of ophthalmopathy from stable hyperthyroidism was achieved by a 13 V-J model.

This receptor was obtained from a man in his fifties with Graves' hyperthyroidism. The gene calls are TRBV19 and TRBJ2-1; 10 nucleotides agree with TRBD2. The sample comprised blood. CDR3 sequence reads: CASSMRAGGGSSSYNEQFF. In DNA, the CDR3 is TGTGCCAGTAGTATGCGAGCGGGAGGGGGGTCAAGCTCCTACAATGAGCAGTTCTTC. The entire variable domain, with the rest obtained from reference TRBV19 and TRBJ2-1, is as follows: DGGITQSPKYLFRKEGQNVTLSCEQNLNHDAMYWYRQDPGQGLRLIYYSQIVNDFQKGDIAEGYSVSREKKESFPLTVTSAQKNPTAFYLCASSMRAGGGSSSYNEQFFGPGTRLTVL.